These 17 T cell receptor beta chains share one sample of origin, sequenced in a study of technical replicates of blood from a handful of donors. Data came from immunoSEQ multiplex PCR; TCRdb stores just in-frame clones and leaves some out. This table holds some 60,000 clones, 90% to 95% found once. The sequenced sample consisted of PBMCs. All receptors derive from a human donor in good health. Some clones in this sample may be carry-over from other donors' samples.

The chain links TRBV7-9 to TRBJ1-2, with D maybe TRBD1 (6 bases). V dropped 5 bases and J dropped 8 bases, with 12 bases sitting between them. The CDR3 spans 12 residues. The germline CDR1 and CDR2 sequences are SEHNR and FQNEAQ (reference sequence). In DNA form, the CDR3 reads TGTGCCAGCAGCCCGGAGACAGGAGGCTACACCTTC. Its translation: CASSPETGGYTF.

The chain carries TRBV7-9 and TRBJ2-1; D call uncertain. Germline V gene lookup returns CDR1 SEHNR and CDR2 FQNEAQ (reference sequence). CDR3 length equals 11 residues. V lost 6 bases, J lost 8 bases, and 8 bases lay in between. Written as DNA, the CDR3 is TGTGCCAGCAGTTCGGAGCATGAGCAGTTCTTC. Protein product: CASSSEHEQFF.

A single count supports this clone. CDR3 protein: CASSPSPGATNEKLFF. CDR3 sequence (DNA): TGTGCCAGCAGCCCCTCCCCAGGTGCAACTAATGAAAAACTGTTTTTT. The chain combines TRBV7-9 with TRBJ1-4; D uncertain. V was pared by 5 bases and J by 0 bases, with 13 bases between. The CDR3 runs 16 residues. Per germline, CDR1 SEHNR and CDR2 FQNEAQ (reference sequence).

The rearrangement uses TRBV6-5 and TRBJ1-4; no firm D call. V gave up 0 bases and J gave up 7 bases, with 12 bases separating them. Germline V CDR1 and CDR2: MNHEY, SVGAGI. The CDR3 spans 15 residues. Written as DNA, the CDR3 is TGTGCCAGCAGTTACTCACCAGGAACAGTTGAAAAACTGTTTTTT. Translation: CASSYSPGTVEKLFF.

The rearrangement joins TRBV19 to TRBJ2-3, with 7 bases lining up with TRBD2. V lost 10 bases and J lost 2; bases outside the gene matches: 24. Germline V CDR1 and CDR2: LNHDA, SQIVND (reference sequence). There are 19 residues in the CDR3. Written as DNA, the CDR3 is TGTGCCACCACTCTGGGGACCCCACTCGGCGGGAGATTCACAGATACGCAGTATTTT. Translation: CATTLGTPLGGRFTDTQYF.

The chain uses TRBV7-2 and TRBJ1-1; D is perhaps TRBD1 (6 bases). Germline loops: CDR1 SGHTA, CDR2 FQGNSA. Trimming stripped 4 bases from V and 1 base from J, with 10 bases between. The CDR3 spans 14 residues. CDR3 in amino acids: CASSWGRGNTEAFF. Written as DNA, the CDR3 is TGTGCCAGCAGCTGGGGGCGAGGGAACACTGAAGCTTTCTTT.

The chain uses TRBV4-3 and TRBJ1-2; D perhaps matches TRBD1 (6 bases). The CDR3 contains 15 residues. The germline gives CDR1 LGHNA, CDR2 YSLEER. The V and J ends lost 4 bases and 8 bases respectively, with 20 bases between them. CDR3 in amino acids: CASSPTGYTLEGYTF. The CDR3 DNA follows: TGCGCCAGCAGCCCGACAGGCTACACATTAGAGGGCTACACCTTC.

The gene calls are TRBV27 and TRBJ2-3, with TRBD2 identical over 9 bases. The CDR3 contains 17 residues. V lost 1 base and J lost 5; bases outside the gene matches: 10. Germline V gene sequence: CDR1 MNHEY, CDR2 SMNVEV (reference sequence). The CDR3: CASSLLIGTSRGDTQYF. The CDR3 DNA follows: TGTGCCAGCAGTTTATTAATCGGGACTAGCCGAGGAGATACGCAGTATTTT.

The V call is TRBV19, the J call TRBJ2-6; D is unresolved. The CDR3 has 14 residues. The germline V gene has CDR1 LNHDA and CDR2 SQIVND (reference sequence). V was trimmed by 5 bases and J by 0 bases, leaving 5 bases between them. The CDR3 protein is CASSRLSGANVLTF. The CDR3 DNA sequence: TGTGCCAGTAGTCGTCTCTCTGGGGCCAACGTCCTGACTTTC.

J is TRBJ1-2 and V is TRBV5-4, with 7 bases lining up with TRBD1. V shed 7 bases and J 2 bases; nucleotides not matched to a gene: 14. The CDR3 is 16 amino acids. The germline V gene has CDR1 SGHNT and CDR2 YYREEE (reference sequence). As DNA, the CDR3 is TGTGCCAGCGGCAATCCGCAGGGGGAAAAAAACTATGGCTACACCTTC. Translated, it gives CASGNPQGEKNYGYTF.

The V and J genes are TRBV4-1 and TRBJ2-1; the match to TRBD1 covers 7 bases. V lost 1 base, J lost 3 bases, and 3 bases stayed unmatched. CDR1 is MGHRA, CDR2 YSYEKL, per germline. The CDR3 extends over 15 amino acids. Here the CDR3 reads CASSQVQGDYNEQFF. Written as DNA, the CDR3 is TGCGCCAGCAGCCAAGTTCAGGGGGACTACAATGAGCAGTTCTTC.

The chain recombines TRBV7-2 with TRBJ1-5, with D possibly being TRBD1 (5 bases). V was cut by 5 bases and J by 6 bases, with 11 bases left in between. Per germline, CDR1 SGHTA and CDR2 FQGNSA. CDR3 size: 13 residues. For the CDR3, the DNA is TGTGCCAGCAGCAACAATAGGGGTCAGCCCCAGCATTTT. Its translation: CASSNNRGQPQHF. Using reference TRBV7-2 and TRBJ1-5 for the parts outside the CDR3, the full variable domain is GAGVSQSPSNKVTEKGKDVELRCDPISGHTALYWYRQSLGQGLEFLIYFQGNSAPDKSGLPSDRFSAERTGGSVSTLTIQRTQQEDSAVYLCASSNNRGQPQHFGDGTRLSIL.

This clone was observed a handful of times. The chain has TRBV4-3 and TRBJ2-1; TRBD2 agrees at 13 bases. Germline assignment: CDR1 LGHNA and CDR2 YSLEER. J lost 3 bases, V lost 4 bases, and 3 bases had no gene match. CDR3 length: 16 residues. The CDR3 DNA reads TGCGCCAGCAGCCTCGGGACTAGCGGGGACTACAATGAGCAGTTCTTC. The encoded protein is CASSLGTSGDYNEQFF.

V and J are TRBV4-2 and TRBJ2-5, with 7 bases lining up with TRBD1. Germline loops: CDR1 LGHNA, CDR2 YNFKEQ. After removal of 1 base from V and 2 bases from J, the junction contained 4 bases not matched to a gene. The CDR3 loop spans 15 amino acids. The CDR3 here is CASSQGRTGQETQYF. The CDR3 nucleotides read TGTGCCAGCAGCCAAGGGAGGACAGGACAAGAGACCCAGTACTTC.

This chain links TRBV18 with TRBJ2-3; 7 bases agree with TRBD2. The trim removed 5 bases at V and 0 bases at J, leaving 5 bases unmatched. The CDR3 is made up of 15 amino acids. Germline V CDR1 and CDR2: KGHSH, LQKENI. The CDR3 nucleotides read TGTGCCAGCTCAATGGGGACTATTAGCACAGATACGCAGTATTTT. Its protein product is CASSMGTISTDTQYF. Filled out from reference TRBV18 and TRBJ2-3, the complete variable domain reads NAGVMQNPRHLVRRRGQEARLRCSPMKGHSHVYWYRQLPEEGLKFMVYLQKENIIDESGMPKERFSAEFPKEGPSILRIQQVVRGDSAAYFCASSMGTISTDTQYFGPGTRLTVL.

This sequence joins TRBV4-1 and TRBJ2-3, with 13 bases lining up with TRBD2. CDR1 MGHRA and CDR2 YSYEKL come from the germline V gene. V lost 1 base, J lost 0 bases, and 1 base stayed unmatched. CDR3 length: 17 amino acids. The CDR3 sequence is CASSQGLAGGSTDTQYF. The CDR3, as DNA: TGCGCCAGCAGCCAAGGACTAGCGGGGGGCAGCACAGATACGCAGTATTTT.

This clone was detected a few times. The chain employs TRBV5-1 and TRBJ1-2; D is unresolved. The V and J ends lost 3 bases and 8 bases respectively, with 14 bases between them. The V gene's germline CDR1 is SGHRS and CDR2 YFSETQ. The CDR3 has 13 residues. CDR3 bases: TGCGCCAGCAGCTCTCCGATGGGAGGAGGCTACACCTTC. Encoded protein: CASSSPMGGGYTF.